This T cell receptor beta chain was captured in a study of T cell changes during pregnancy in multiple sclerosis (dated by TCRdb to between 2018 and 2021). With regard to the full study: The study examined how the T cell repertoire changed over the course of pregnancy in women with multiple sclerosis.

Its CDR3 holds 14 amino acids, cysteine through phenylalanine. Only the CDR3 DNA is retained, 42 bases long and in frame from the first base. Trimming leaves V shorter by 10 bases and J shorter by 6 bases, with the junction holding 9 bases beyond the gene matches. Looking up the germline V gene (reference sequence) yields CDR1 LNHDA and CDR2 SQIVND. Library preparation used the immunoSEQ multiplex PCR assay. What TCRdb holds here is the immuneACCESS table cut down to in-frame rearrangements. Part of the clones is not present; checked against another copy, under half of the missing clones reflect an unresolved V gene, and the others are unexplained. The sample has approximately 38,000 clones on record, roughly 94% of them singletons. More than 1.5% of the sample comes from the top ten. For this clone: No antigen is known for it. Within one base of it there is no much larger clone, and no base qualities were kept.

The specimen was peripheral blood, collected in the third trimester of pregnancy. The TCR sequence derives from a female donor with multiple sclerosis, enrolled in a pregnancy study. Recombination linked TRBV19 to TRBJ1-4; 9 central bases correspond to TRBD1. The bases read TGTGCCACTAAAGCACAGGGGGCGCATGAAAAACTGTTTTTT. This encodes CATKAQGAHEKLFF.